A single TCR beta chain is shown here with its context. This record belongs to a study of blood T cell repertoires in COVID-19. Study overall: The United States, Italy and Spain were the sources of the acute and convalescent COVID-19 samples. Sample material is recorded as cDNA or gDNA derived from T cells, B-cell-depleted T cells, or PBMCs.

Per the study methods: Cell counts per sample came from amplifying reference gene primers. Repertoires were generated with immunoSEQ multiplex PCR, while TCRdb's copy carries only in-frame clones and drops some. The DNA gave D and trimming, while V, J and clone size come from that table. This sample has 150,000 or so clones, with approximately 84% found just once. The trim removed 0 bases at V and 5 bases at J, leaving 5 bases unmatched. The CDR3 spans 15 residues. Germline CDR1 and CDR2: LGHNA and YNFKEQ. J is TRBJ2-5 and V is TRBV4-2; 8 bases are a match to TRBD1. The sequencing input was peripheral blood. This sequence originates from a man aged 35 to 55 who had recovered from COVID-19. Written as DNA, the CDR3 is TGTGCCAGCAGCCAAGAGGGACAGGAGATGGAGACCCAGTACTTC. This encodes CASSQEGQEMETQYF.